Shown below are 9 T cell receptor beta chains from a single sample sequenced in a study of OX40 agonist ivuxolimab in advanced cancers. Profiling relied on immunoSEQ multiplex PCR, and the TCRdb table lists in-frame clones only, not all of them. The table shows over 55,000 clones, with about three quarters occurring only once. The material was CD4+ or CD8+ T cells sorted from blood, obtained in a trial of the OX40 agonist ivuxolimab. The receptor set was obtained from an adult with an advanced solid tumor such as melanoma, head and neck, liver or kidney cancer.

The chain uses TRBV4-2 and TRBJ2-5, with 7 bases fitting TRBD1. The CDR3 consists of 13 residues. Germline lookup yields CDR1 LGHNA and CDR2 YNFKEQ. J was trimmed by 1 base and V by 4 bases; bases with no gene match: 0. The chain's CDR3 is CASSRQGQETQYF. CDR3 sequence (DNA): TGTGCCAGCAGCCGACAGGGCCAAGAGACCCAGTACTTC.

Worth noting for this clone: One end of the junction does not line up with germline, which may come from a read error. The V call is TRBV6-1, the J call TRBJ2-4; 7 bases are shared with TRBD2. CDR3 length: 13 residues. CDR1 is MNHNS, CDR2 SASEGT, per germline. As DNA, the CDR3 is TGTGCCAGCAGTGAAGGGGAGGGGCTAGCGGTCCGGTTC. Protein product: CASSEGEGLAVRF.

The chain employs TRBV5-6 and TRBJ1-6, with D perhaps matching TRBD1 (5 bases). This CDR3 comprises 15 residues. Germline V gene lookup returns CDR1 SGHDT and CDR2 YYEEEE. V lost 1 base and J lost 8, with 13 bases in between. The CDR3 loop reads CASSLWQGQDSPLHF. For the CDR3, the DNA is TGTGCCAGCAGCTTGTGGCAGGGCCAAGATTCACCCCTCCACTTT.

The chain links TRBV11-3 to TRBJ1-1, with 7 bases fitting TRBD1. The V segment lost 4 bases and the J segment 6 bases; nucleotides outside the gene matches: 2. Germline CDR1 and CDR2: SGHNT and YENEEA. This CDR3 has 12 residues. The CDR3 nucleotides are TGTGCCAGCAGCTCGCAGGGGGCTGAAGCTTTCTTT. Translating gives CASSSQGAEAFF.

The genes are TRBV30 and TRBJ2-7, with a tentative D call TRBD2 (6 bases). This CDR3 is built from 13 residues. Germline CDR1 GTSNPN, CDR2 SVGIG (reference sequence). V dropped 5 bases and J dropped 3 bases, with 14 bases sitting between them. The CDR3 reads CAWGRDSDYEQYF. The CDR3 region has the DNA TGTGCCTGGGGCCGGGACTCAGACTACGAGCAGTACTTC.

The DNA of the CDR3 is TGTGCCAGTAGTGGTCGGACTGACACAGATACGCAGTATTTT. It encodes CASSGRTDTDTQYF. The V gene is TRBV19, the J gene TRBJ2-3, with D possibly being TRBD2 (5 bases). CDR1 is LNHDA and CDR2 is SQIVND in the germline V gene (reference sequence). There are 14 residues in the CDR3. V lost 5 bases, J lost 2 bases, and 11 bases lay in between.

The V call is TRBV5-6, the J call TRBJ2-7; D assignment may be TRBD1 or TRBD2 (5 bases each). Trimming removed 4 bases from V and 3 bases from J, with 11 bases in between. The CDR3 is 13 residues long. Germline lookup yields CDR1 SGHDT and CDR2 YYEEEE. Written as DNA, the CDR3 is TGTGCCAGCAGCCGGTCAGGGAGCTACGAGCAGTACTTC. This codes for CASSRSGSYEQYF.

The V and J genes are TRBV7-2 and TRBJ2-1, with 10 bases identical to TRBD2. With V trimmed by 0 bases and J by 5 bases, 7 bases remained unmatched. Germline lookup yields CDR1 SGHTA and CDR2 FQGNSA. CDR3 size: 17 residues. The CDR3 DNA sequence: TGTGCCAGCAGCTTAGCGCGATTAGCGGGGGGCGACAATGAGCAGTTCTTC. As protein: CASSLARLAGGDNEQFF.

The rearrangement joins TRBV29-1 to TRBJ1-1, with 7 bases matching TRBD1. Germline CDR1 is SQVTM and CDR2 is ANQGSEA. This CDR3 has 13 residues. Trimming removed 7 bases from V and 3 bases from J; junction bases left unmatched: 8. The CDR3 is CSDLGQVYTEAFF. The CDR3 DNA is TGCAGCGACCTTGGACAGGTCTACACTGAAGCTTTCTTT.